These 32 T cell receptor beta chains were all obtained from the same sample, sequenced in a study of cytomegalovirus exposure and HLA in healthy donors. The PCR ran on 60 Vbeta and 13 Jbeta primers. Repertoires were generated with immunoSEQ multiplex PCR, while TCRdb's copy carries only in-frame clones and drops some. Among over 150,000 clones listed, roughly 83% were seen once. Sequencing used PBMCs. The receptors come from a man aged 25 to 40 in good health and CMV-seropositive.

This chain joins TRBV5-4 and TRBJ1-4; D remains unclear. Trimming removed 2 bases from V and 5 bases from J, with 10 bases in between. Germline V gene sequence: CDR1 SGHNT, CDR2 YYREEE (reference sequence). CDR3 size: 14 residues. CDR3 DNA sequence: TGTGCCAGCAGCTTCGACAATGGGAATGAAAAACTGTTTTTT. Its translation: CASSFDNGNEKLFF.

This chain connects TRBV2 to TRBJ2-5, with a possible D match to TRBD1 (6 bases). From germline, CDR1 is SNHLY and CDR2 FYNNEI. This CDR3 comprises 12 residues. The V and J ends lost 4 bases and 10 bases respectively, with 13 bases between them. The CDR3 region has the DNA TGTGCCAGCAGTGTACTTAAGGGGGTCCAGTACTTC. This translates into CASSVLKGVQYF. Using reference TRBV2 and TRBJ2-5 for the parts outside the CDR3, the full variable domain is EPEVTQTPSHQVTQMGQEVILRCVPISNHLYFYWYRQILGQKVEFLVSFYNNEISEKSEIFDDQFSVERPDGSNFTLKIRSTKLEDSAMYFCASSVLKGVQYFGPGTRLLVL.

The CDR3, as DNA: TGTGCCAGCAGCCAACTAGCGGGGGACACCGGGGAGCTGTTTTTT. This codes for CASSQLAGDTGELFF. This chain uses TRBV4-2 with TRBJ2-2, with 10 bases lining up with TRBD2. J gave up 3 bases and V 2 bases, and 0 bases lay outside the gene matches. In germline, CDR1 is LGHNA, CDR2 YNFKEQ. This CDR3 is 15 amino acids long.

This chain links TRBV12-5 with TRBJ1-2, with no clear D. This CDR3 has 13 amino acids. Germline CDR1 is LGHNT and CDR2 is FRNRAP. V lost 2 bases and J 6 bases, leaving 10 bases between the germline ends. CDR3 region: CASGLSLTDGYTF. CDR3 DNA: TGTGCTAGTGGTTTGTCCCTTACAGATGGCTACACCTTC.

The chain has TRBV7-9 and TRBJ1-4; D remains ambiguous. V lost 8 bases to trimming and J lost 4 bases, with 11 bases between them. The CDR3 sequence is 13 residues long. The germline gives CDR1 SEHNR, CDR2 FQNEAQ (reference sequence). CDR3 amino acids: CASRDEFNEKLFF. CDR3 nucleotides: TGTGCCAGCCGGGATGAGTTTAATGAAAAACTGTTTTTT. Drawing the rest from reference TRBV7-9 and TRBJ1-4, the complete variable domain is DTGVSQNPRHKITKRGQNVTFRCDPISEHNRLYWYRQTLGQGPEFLTYFQNEAQLEKSRLLSDRFSAERPKGSFSTLEIQRTEQGDSAMYLCASRDEFNEKLFFGSGTQLSVL.

This chain uses TRBV10-2 with TRBJ2-7; 8 positions match TRBD2. V shed 6 bases and J 3 bases; nucleotides not matched to a gene: 13. Per the germline V gene, CDR1 is WSHSY and CDR2 is SAAADI. The CDR3 is made up of 16 amino acids. The DNA of the CDR3 is TGCGCCAGCAGCGGGGCGCGGGGGGTCCTAAACTACGAGCAGTACTTC. Amino acids: CASSGARGVLNYEQYF.

The J gene is TRBJ1-2, the V gene TRBV10-3; no clear D gene. Germline V gives CDR1 ENHRY, CDR2 SYGVKD. V shed 3 bases and J shed 2 bases, with 7 bases lying between them. The CDR3 spans 13 residues. CDR3 region: CAISDEGNYGYTF. CDR3 coding DNA: TGTGCCATCAGTGACGAGGGCAACTATGGCTACACCTTC.

This sequence joins TRBV28 and TRBJ1-1; 9 nucleotides align to TRBD1. The V gene end was trimmed by 5 bases and the J gene end by 5 bases; junction bases not matched to a gene: 9. Germline V gene lookup returns CDR1 MDHEN and CDR2 SYDVKM. The length of the CDR3 is 15 residues. The CDR3 loop is CASSHPGQGGTEAFF. CDR3 nucleotides: TGTGCCAGCAGTCACCCGGGACAGGGTGGAACTGAAGCTTTCTTT.

The J gene is TRBJ2-1, the V gene TRBV7-9; 14 bases agree with TRBD2. This CDR3 region has 16 residues. Germline V gene data show CDR1 as SEHNR and CDR2 as FQNEAQ (reference sequence). V was pared by 5 bases and J by 7 bases, with 7 bases of the junction left unmatched. The CDR3 region has the DNA TGTGCCAGCAGCGAGCCGGGACTAGCGGGAGTAAATGAGCAGTTCTTC. Translated, it gives CASSEPGLAGVNEQFF.

CDR3 in amino acids: CASRSGQVQETQYF. Written as DNA, the CDR3 is TGCGCCAGCAGGTCGGGACAGGTCCAAGAGACCCAGTACTTC. The rearrangement joins TRBV5-1 to TRBJ2-5; TRBD1 agrees at 8 bases. The CDR3 extends over 14 amino acids. V shed 5 bases, J shed 1 base, and the junction held 4 bases outside the gene matches. Germline-derived CDR1 and CDR2 are SGHRS and YFSETQ.

The rearrangement joins TRBV28 to TRBJ2-7; D call uncertain. V lost 2 bases and J lost 4, with 18 bases in between. The V gene's germline CDR1 is MDHEN and CDR2 SYDVKM. The CDR3 has 16 amino acids. CDR3 coding DNA: TGTGCCAGCAGTTTAAGCCCGTCTAGTAGTCGATACGAGCAGTACTTC. It specifies CASSLSPSSSRYEQYF.

The chain has TRBV12-5 and TRBJ2-7; the D gene is possibly TRBD2 (6 bases). Between the trimmed V and J ends, which lost 2 bases and 3 bases, there was a span of 8 bases. Germline V CDR1 and CDR2: LGHNT, FRNRAP. The CDR3 is made up of 13 amino acids. CDR3 in DNA: TGTGCTAGTGGTTTGAGCGGGCACTACGAGCAGTACTTC. It codes for CASGLSGHYEQYF.

This clone is a singleton in its sample. The rearrangement joins TRBV10-3 to TRBJ1-2; D is possibly TRBD1 (5 bases). The CDR3 runs 12 residues. The V gene lost 5 bases and the J gene lost 8 bases, with 12 bases spanning the gap. The V gene's germline CDR1 is ENHRY and CDR2 SYGVKD. CDR3 residues: CAISLGGEGYTF. CDR3 bases: TGTGCCATCAGTCTGGGGGGTGAGGGCTACACCTTC.

This clone was detected a few times. The V gene is TRBV6-5, the J gene TRBJ1-1; 7 bases line up with TRBD1. The CDR3 length is 16 residues. V shed 0 bases, J shed 6 bases, and the junction held 10 bases outside the gene matches. The germline V gene encodes CDR1 MNHEY and CDR2 SVGAGI. The CDR3, as DNA: TGTGCCAGCAGTTACTCGAATTATCAGGGGGTGGCTGAAGCTTTCTTT. Protein product: CASSYSNYQGVAEAFF.

This clone has only one observation. The rearrangement uses TRBV7-3 and TRBJ2-4, with TRBD2 matching over 9 bases. The CDR3 covers 15 residues. V lost 2 bases and J lost 9; bases outside the gene matches: 8. Germline CDR1 is SGHTA and CDR2 is FQGTGA. The CDR3 protein is CASSLVAGGQSIQYF. In DNA form, the CDR3 reads TGTGCCAGCAGCTTAGTGGCGGGAGGGCAAAGCATTCAGTACTTC.

The J gene is TRBJ2-7, the V gene TRBV5-1, with 8 nucleotides matching TRBD2. The CDR3 has 13 amino acids. Trimming at V came to 7 bases and at J to 7 bases, leaving 10 bases not matched to a gene. Germline CDR1 SGHRS, CDR2 YFSETQ. The chain's CDR3 is CASGMDGGVEQYF. The CDR3 nucleotides are TGCGCCAGCGGGATGGACGGGGGGGTAGAGCAGTACTTC.

The chain is built from TRBV4-3 and TRBJ1-5, with D perhaps TRBD1 (5 bases). Germline CDR1 and CDR2: LGHNA and YSLEER. The length of the CDR3 is 16 residues. V was shortened by 4 bases and J by 3 bases, with 16 bases between the two germline ends. DNA of the CDR3: TGCGCCAGCAGCCCCGAACCGGGACTGATCAATCAGCCCCAGCATTTT. It translates to CASSPEPGLINQPQHF.

The chain joins TRBV4-1 to TRBJ2-1, with unresolved D. This CDR3 spans 16 amino acids. Germline V CDR1 and CDR2: MGHRA, YSYEKL. The ends were cut back, 1 base at V and 0 bases at J, with 10 bases in the middle. In DNA, the CDR3 is TGCGCCAGCAGCCAAGGGCGGATGAGCTCCTACAATGAGCAGTTCTTC. Its protein is CASSQGRMSSYNEQFF.

The V gene is TRBV4-1, the J gene TRBJ2-7; 8 positions match TRBD1. Germline V gene sequence: CDR1 MGHRA, CDR2 YSYEKL. This CDR3 spans 13 amino acids. V lost 1 base, J lost 7 bases, and 3 bases stayed unmatched. CDR3 in amino acids: CASSQVGQGEQYF. CDR3 sequence (DNA): TGCGCCAGCAGCCAAGTCGGACAGGGAGAGCAGTACTTC.

V gene TRBV20-1 combines with J gene TRBJ1-2; the D is unclear. The CDR3 is 11 amino acids. V shed 6 bases and J shed 4 bases, with 9 bases lying between them. CDR1 and CDR2 (germline): DFQATT, SNEGSKA (reference sequence). CDR3 residues: CSAHGGYGYTF. CDR3 in DNA: TGCAGTGCCCACGGTGGCTATGGCTACACCTTC.

The J gene is TRBJ2-3, the V gene TRBV6-1, with D perhaps matching TRBD2 (5 bases). Germline V gives CDR1 MNHNS, CDR2 SASEGT. This CDR3 region has 17 residues. The V and J ends lost 1 base and 2 bases respectively, with 16 bases between them. The CDR3, as DNA: TGTGCCAGCAGTGAAGGCTCTGGACTCCGATTCACAGATACGCAGTATTTT. Its translation: CASSEGSGLRFTDTQYF.

The chain is built from TRBV7-3 and TRBJ1-1; tentatively, D is TRBD1 (6 bases). Trimming left V 3 bases short and J 5 bases short, with 13 bases between. The CDR3 has 14 residues. Looked up from germline, CDR1 is SGHTA and CDR2 is FQGTGA. CDR3 nucleotides: TGTGCCAGCAGCTTGAAGGGGGTGAGGACTGAAGCTTTCTTT. It codes for CASSLKGVRTEAFF.

V gene TRBV4-2 combines with J gene TRBJ2-3; 11 bases match TRBD2. CDR1 LGHNA and CDR2 YNFKEQ come from the germline V gene. V trimming: 6 bases; J trimming: 1 base; junction bases outside the gene matches: 0. The length of the CDR3 is 14 residues. The CDR3 nucleotides read TGTGCCAGCAGTAGCGGGGGGGGCACAGATACGCAGTATTTT. It yields the protein CASSSGGGTDTQYF.

The chain links TRBV14 to TRBJ1-2, with 9 nucleotides matching TRBD1. This CDR3 region has 16 residues. Germline lookup yields CDR1 SGHDN and CDR2 FVKESK. Trimming at V came to 2 bases and at J to 4 bases, leaving 8 bases not matched to a gene. The CDR3 nucleotides read TGTGCCAGCAGCCAACAACAGGGGGCTTGGAGCTATGGCTACACCTTC. Its translation: CASSQQQGAWSYGYTF.

V usage is TRBV7-7 and J usage is TRBJ1-1; D unclear. The V end was cut by 4 bases, the J end by 3 bases, with 9 bases between. This CDR3 spans 13 amino acids. The germline V gene encodes CDR1 SSHAT and CDR2 FNYEAQ (reference sequence). The CDR3 sequence: CASSSSEDTEAFF. The CDR3 region has the DNA TGTGCCAGCAGCTCTTCTGAGGACACTGAAGCTTTCTTT.

The J gene is TRBJ1-1, the V gene TRBV7-2; 7 positions match TRBD1. Looked up from germline, CDR1 is SGHTA and CDR2 is FQGNSA. The CDR3 consists of 18 residues. V lost 3 bases to trimming and J lost 4 bases; unmatched junction nucleotides: 17. The CDR3 DNA reads as TGTGCCAGCAGCTTCCGCAAGGGACAGCGGGCGTTCATCACTGAAGCTTTCTTT. It yields the protein CASSFRKGQRAFITEAFF.

This chain links TRBV7-8 with TRBJ2-7; a weak D match, TRBD2 (6 bases). CDR3 length: 15 amino acids. The germline V gene has CDR1 SGHVS and CDR2 FQNEAQ. Trimming left V 1 base short and J 0 bases short, with 10 bases between. The CDR3 protein is CASSLDGGFSYEQYF. The CDR3 DNA reads TGTGCCAGCAGCTTAGATGGGGGGTTCTCCTACGAGCAGTACTTC. The full variable domain, its missing parts supplied by reference TRBV7-8 and TRBJ2-7, is GAGVSQSPRYKVAKRGQDVALRCDPISGHVSLFWYQQALGQGPEFLTYFQNEAQLDKSGLPSDRFFAERPEGSVSTLKIQRTQQEDSAVYLCASSLDGGFSYEQYFGPGTRLTVT.

The chain carries TRBV18 and TRBJ2-7; D remains unclear. V was clipped by 6 bases and J by 3 bases, with 12 bases between them. The germline V gene encodes CDR1 KGHSH and CDR2 LQKENI. The CDR3 loop spans 13 amino acids. This CDR3 reads CASSDTEGYEQYF. In nucleotides, the CDR3 is TGTGCCAGCTCGGATACAGAAGGCTACGAGCAGTACTTC.

V and J are TRBV5-1 and TRBJ2-7; D might be TRBD2 (7 bases). The CDR3 is made up of 16 amino acids. CDR1 and CDR2 (germline): SGHRS, YFSETQ. Trimming took off 0 bases at V and 2 bases at J, with 15 bases between the two ends. This chain's CDR3 is CASSLVVRGGTYEQYF. In DNA form, the CDR3 reads TGCGCCAGCAGCTTGGTCGTACGCGGGGGCACCTACGAGCAGTACTTC.

The chain recombines TRBV4-3 with TRBJ1-4; D is unresolved. Germline-derived CDR1 and CDR2 are LGHNA and YSLEER. The V end lost 1 base, the J end lost 4 bases, and 4 bases lay between the germline ends. This CDR3 comprises 13 residues. DNA of the CDR3: TGCGCCAGCAGCCAAGCCCATAATGAAAAACTGTTTTTT. Its translation is CASSQAHNEKLFF.

The chain couples TRBV7-9 to TRBJ2-5, with 9 nucleotides matching TRBD2. The CDR3 is made up of 16 amino acids. Trimming removed 5 bases from V and 1 base from J; junction bases left unmatched: 8. Looked up from germline, CDR1 is SEHNR and CDR2 is FQNEAQ (reference sequence). CDR3 bases: TGTGCCAGCAGCCGCCGTGCGCGGGAGGGCCAAGAGACCCAGTACTTC. It encodes CASSRRAREGQETQYF.

V is TRBV5-4 and J is TRBJ2-2; 8 bases are a match to TRBD1. The V segment lost 4 bases and the J segment 0 bases; nucleotides outside the gene matches: 5. The CDR3 loop spans 16 amino acids. Per the germline V gene, CDR1 is SGHNT and CDR2 is YYREEE (reference sequence). CDR3 DNA: TGTGCCAGCAGCGGGGGACAGGCACCGAACACCGGGGAGCTGTTTTTT. Its translation is CASSGGQAPNTGELFF.